Below are 8 T cell receptor beta chains sequenced from a single sample in a study of shared T cell receptors in the human thymus. The protocol was immunoSEQ multiplex PCR, while the TCRdb copy is restricted to in-frame clones and leaves out a portion. The sample holds 65,000 to 70,000 clones, roughly 95% seen once. Sequencing used thymocytes. The receptors here all came from a human donor.

V is TRBV9 and J is TRBJ2-3; D not resolved. This CDR3 contains 18 residues. Trimming removed 1 base from V and 0 bases from J, with 18 bases in between. Per the germline V gene, CDR1 is SGDLS and CDR2 is YYNGEE. This CDR3 reads CASSVFDPLGGSTDTQYF. CDR3 bases: TGTGCCAGCAGCGTATTCGACCCTCTCGGCGGTAGCACAGATACGCAGTATTTT.

The J gene is TRBJ1-3, the V gene TRBV14; TRBD1 might be the D (6 bases). The CDR3 loop spans 18 amino acids. Per the germline V gene, CDR1 is SGHDN and CDR2 is FVKESK. V was trimmed by 0 bases and J by 3 bases, leaving 18 bases between them. CDR3 residues: CASSQEDCQGNGGNTIYF. CDR3 nucleotides: TGTGCCAGCAGCCAAGAGGATTGTCAGGGGAACGGTGGAAACACCATATATTTT.

The V call is TRBV7-9, the J call TRBJ2-5, with no clear D. V lost 5 bases, J lost 5 bases, and 15 bases lay in between. The germline CDR1 and CDR2 sequences are SEHNR and FQNEAQ (reference sequence). The CDR3 extends over 14 amino acids. The CDR3 sequence: CASSVVEYLETQYF. The DNA for the CDR3 is TGTGCCAGCAGCGTGGTAGAGTATCTCGAGACCCAGTACTTC. Full variable domain (remainder filled in from reference TRBV7-9 and TRBJ2-5): DTGVSQNPRHKITKRGQNVTFRCDPISEHNRLYWYRQTLGQGPEFLTYFQNEAQLEKSRLLSDRFSAERPKGSFSTLEIQRTEQGDSAMYLCASSVVEYLETQYFGPGTRLLVL.

J is TRBJ1-3 and V is TRBV5-1; the D is unclear. V lost 4 bases and J 10 bases, leaving 9 bases between the germline ends. Germline V lookup: CDR1 SGHRS, CDR2 YFSETQ. The CDR3 covers 11 residues. CDR3 nucleotide sequence: TGCGCCAGCAGCGGAGGTGGGACCATATATTTT. Amino acid sequence: CASSGGGTIYF. Drawing the rest from reference TRBV5-1 and TRBJ1-3, the complete variable domain is KAGVTQTPRYLIKTRGQQVTLSCSPISGHRSVSWYQQTPGQGLQFLFEYFSETQRNKGNFPGRFSGRQFSNSRSEMNVSTLELGDSALYLCASSGGGTIYFGEGSWLTVV.

V gene TRBV4-1 combines with J gene TRBJ2-5; 12 bases fit TRBD2. CDR1 MGHRA and CDR2 YSYEKL come from the germline V gene. The CDR3 totals 16 residues. J was trimmed by 2 bases and V by 3 bases; bases with no gene match: 4. Written as DNA, the CDR3 is TGCGCCAGCAGCCACACGACTAGCGGGGGACAAGAGACCCAGTACTTC. Translating gives CASSHTTSGGQETQYF.

The chain recombines TRBV19 with TRBJ1-1; 7 bases agree with TRBD1. J was trimmed by 4 bases and V by 4 bases; bases with no gene match: 9. The CDR3 is 15 amino acids. The germline gives CDR1 LNHDA, CDR2 SQIVND (reference sequence). In nucleotides, the CDR3 is TGTGCCAGTAGTACTCAAACAGGGGAAACCACTGAAGCTTTCTTT. It translates to CASSTQTGETTEAFF. Full variable domain (outside the CDR3, taken from reference TRBV19 and TRBJ1-1): DGGITQSPKYLFRKEGQNVTLSCEQNLNHDAMYWYRQDPGQGLRLIYYSQIVNDFQKGDIAEGYSVSREKKESFPLTVTSAQKNPTAFYLCASSTQTGETTEAFFGQGTRLTVV.

The chain recombines TRBV29-1 with TRBJ1-2, with D uncertain. V gave up 2 bases and J gave up 8 bases, with 3 bases separating them. Germline assignment: CDR1 SQVTM and CDR2 ANQGSEA. CDR3 length equals 9 residues. The DNA for the CDR3 is TGCAGCGTTGAAACCGGCTACACCTTC. Residues: CSVETGYTF.

The rearrangement links TRBV27 to TRBJ2-5; 8 positions match TRBD2. The CDR3 is 13 residues long. CDR1 and CDR2 (germline): MNHEY, SMNVEV (reference sequence). Losses at the gene ends were 8 bases for V and 3 bases for J; bases not matched to a gene: 5. The CDR3 here is CASFGGGKETQYF. The CDR3 DNA reads as TGTGCCAGCTTCGGCGGGGGGAAAGAGACCCAGTACTTC.